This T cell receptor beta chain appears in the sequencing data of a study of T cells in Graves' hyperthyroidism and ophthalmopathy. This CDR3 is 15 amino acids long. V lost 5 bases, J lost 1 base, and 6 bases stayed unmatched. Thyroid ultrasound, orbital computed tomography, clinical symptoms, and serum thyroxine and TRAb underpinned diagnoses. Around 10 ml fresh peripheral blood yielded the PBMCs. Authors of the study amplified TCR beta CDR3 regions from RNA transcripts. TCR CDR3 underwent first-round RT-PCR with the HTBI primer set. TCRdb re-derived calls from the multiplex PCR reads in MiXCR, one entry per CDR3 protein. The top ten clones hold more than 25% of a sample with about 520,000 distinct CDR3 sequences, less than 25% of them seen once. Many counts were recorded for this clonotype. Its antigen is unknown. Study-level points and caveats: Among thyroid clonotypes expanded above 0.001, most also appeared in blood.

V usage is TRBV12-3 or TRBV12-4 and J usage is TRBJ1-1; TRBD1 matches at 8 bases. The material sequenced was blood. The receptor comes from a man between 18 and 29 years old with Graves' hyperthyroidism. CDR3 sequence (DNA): TGTGCCAGCAGTCCTATGGACAGGGAGAACACTGAAGCTTTCTTT. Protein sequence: CASSPMDRENTEAFF.